The subject of this entry is one T cell receptor (beta chain). Antigen specificity is unknown. The entry originates in a study of shared clonotypes between healthy human individuals. Naive CD8 cells, CD45RO-negative and positively selected for CCR7, excluded terminally differentiated effector memory CD45RA+ cells. Healthy HIV-negative adults without recent acute infections or vaccinations served as donors. Germline V gene lookup returns CDR1 SGDLS and CDR2 YYNGEE. The CDR3 covers 12 residues. V shed 4 bases and J shed 7 bases, with 11 bases lying between them. Study conclusions and caveats: Having only a few donors restricted how much genetic and exposure-history diversity was captured.

A deep-level run was used for the assay. Produced via immunoSEQ multiplex PCR; TCRdb's table is partial and in-frame only. The data show approximately 720,000 clones, about 90% seen once. Sequencing was performed on naive CD8+ T cells sorted from blood. This chain links TRBV9 with TRBJ1-1, with TRBD1 as a possible D gene (5 bases). The sequence was collected from a man between 25 and 39 years old in good health. The CDR3 region is CASSPRGGEAFF. In DNA form, the CDR3 reads TGTGCCAGCAGCCCCCGGGGGGGTGAAGCTTTCTTT.